Given below is one TCR beta chain in context. This receptor's antigen is unknown. Per-nucleotide qualities are absent, and no much larger clonotype sits a single base away. This entry comes from a study of OX40 agonist ivuxolimab in advanced cancers. Describing the broader study: Ivuxolimab, which targeted the costimulatory receptor OX40 (CD134), was an agonistic, fully human IgG2 monoclonal antibody. Peripheral TCRbeta sequencing aimed to test whether ivuxolimab altered TCR sequence diversity and caused clonal T-cell expansion. In the dose-escalation cohort, 82.7% of patients were male, and the mean age was about 55 years, with a range of roughly 23 to 85. The paper reports the monotherapy dose-escalation portion (N of about 50 patients) of the phase I ivuxolimab trial. Patients were allowed to have had prior anti-PD-1, anti-PD-L1 or anti-CTLA-4 therapy, and approximately 41% of the dose-escalation patients had previously received checkpoint inhibitors. Partial responses occurred in three dose-escalation patients, of whom one had hepatocellular carcinoma and two had cutaneous melanoma. Among the approximately 54 dose-escalation patients, 19 had hepatocellular carcinoma, about 15 melanoma, 9 renal cell carcinoma and 9 head and neck cancer. Intravenous ivuxolimab was administered to patients every 2 weeks at six dose levels: 0.01, 0.1, 0.3, 1.5, 3 and 10 mg/kg. Overall results and qualifications from the work: At doses of 0.1 to 3.0 mg/kg, clonal expansion of both CD4+ and CD8+ T cells in blood was seen between baseline and week 6. In the 0.1-3.0 mg/kg groups, partial responders were among the patients with the lowest normalized peripheral clonal expansion, particularly in CD8+ T cells. The antigen specificity of the clonally expanded peripheral T cells was not determined. After ivuxolimab, expanded clones were on average more numerous among CD8+ T cells than among CD4+ T cells. Low levels of normalized T-cell clonal expansion were also seen in some patients who did not respond.

To sequence the TCRbeta CDR3 region, genomic DNA was isolated from the sorted cells. The immunoSEQ Assay was used to sequence the TCRbeta CDR3 regions. The clones in this table, taken by TCRdb from immuneACCESS, are in-frame only. Not every clone is retained; where verified, under half of the shortfall comes from an unresolved V gene, and the cause of the rest is unknown. The sample table lists 65,000 to 90,000 clones, 70% to 90% of them with a count of one. Roughly 9.8% of the sample lies in the top ten. The trial excluded patients who had a history of autoimmune disease or were on systemic immunosuppression. In every dose cohort, peripheral blood was drawn for TCR sequencing at baseline, cycle 4 day 1, and cycle 7 day 1. The samples were taken from a phase I, first-in-human, multicenter, open-label dose-escalation trial of ivuxolimab. The trial enrolled adults with locally advanced or metastatic head and neck squamous cell, hepatocellular, melanoma or renal cell carcinoma. Before TCR sequencing, CD4+ and CD8+ T cells were separately sorted from peripheral blood.

The clonotype comes from an adult with an advanced solid tumor such as melanoma, head and neck, liver or kidney cancer. The sequenced sample was CD4+ or CD8+ T cells sorted from blood, obtained in a trial of the OX40 agonist ivuxolimab.

In nucleotides, the sequence is TGTGCCAGCAGGTACCCTGGCACTGAAGCTTTCTTT. This encodes CASRYPGTEAFF. The chain employs TRBV6-1 and TRBJ1-1; confidence is insufficient to name the D gene. The junction shows trimming of 6 bases on V and 4 bases on J, plus 9 bases between the germline ends. Its CDR3 holds 12 amino acids, cysteine through phenylalanine. Only the CDR3 region is kept as DNA, spanning 36 bases read in frame from base 1. As encoded in the germline V gene, CDR1 is MNHNS while CDR2 is SASEGT.